This passage covers 5 T cell receptor beta chains from one sample sequenced in a study of blood T cells in healthy people across ages. A J-beta primer mix and a sample-barcoded 5' primer were used in a second PCR of about 7 to 12 cycles. TCRdb re-derived calls from the 5' RACE reads in MiXCR, one entry per CDR3 protein. The repertoire has fewer than 2,000,000 distinct CDR3 sequences, about two fifths of them found once; the top ten carry roughly 24%. The material sequenced was blood. These receptors originate from a human donor in good health.

V usage is TRBV5-6 and J usage is TRBJ1-2; 9 bases are shared with TRBD1. The germline gives CDR1 SGHDT, CDR2 YYEEEE. With V trimmed by 4 bases and J by 3 bases, 7 bases remained unmatched. The CDR3 loop spans 15 amino acids. The CDR3 sequence: CASSVPGQGHYGYTF. The CDR3 bases are TGTGCCAGCAGCGTACCGGGACAGGGACACTATGGCTACACCTTC.

This clonotype was seen a handful of times. The V and J genes are TRBV15 and TRBJ2-1; tentatively, D is TRBD1 or TRBD2 (5 bases each). V lost 6 bases and J lost 1, with 22 bases in between. This CDR3 comprises 18 residues. Germline values: CDR1 LNHNV, CDR2 YYDKDF (reference sequence). CDR3 bases: TGTGCCACCAGTAGCCGGAGAACCGGGACCCTATCCTACAATGAGCAGTTCTTC. Its translation is CATSSRRTGTLSYNEQFF.

The chain has TRBV5-1 and TRBJ1-4, with TRBD1 as a possible D gene (5 bases). CDR1 SGHRS and CDR2 YFSETQ come from the germline V gene. Trimming shortened V by 0 bases and J by 10 bases, and 16 bases separated the two germline ends. This CDR3 is 15 amino acids long. Written as DNA, the CDR3 is TGCGCCAGCAGCTTGGGGACTGATCAGGGTGGAAAACTGTTTTTT. This gives the protein CASSLGTDQGGKLFF.

This clonotype was observed a handful of times. This chain links TRBV7-2 with TRBJ2-1; 9 bases are a match to TRBD2. The V gene's germline CDR1 is SGHTA and CDR2 FQGNSA. J was trimmed by 3 bases and V by 5 bases; bases with no gene match: 8. The CDR3 extends over 16 amino acids. CDR3 in amino acids: CASSLSSGDFYNEQFF. The CDR3 coding sequence is TGTGCCAGCAGCCTCTCTAGCGGGGATTTCTACAATGAGCAGTTCTTC. The complete variable domain, with remaining parts taken from reference TRBV7-2 and TRBJ2-1, reads GAGVSQSPSNKVTEKGKDVELRCDPISGHTALYWYRQSLGQGLEFLIYFQGNSAPDKSGLPSDRFSAERTGGSVSTLTIQRTQQEDSAVYLCASSLSSGDFYNEQFFGPGTRLTVL.

V is TRBV20-1 and J is TRBJ1-4, with D perhaps TRBD1 (5 bases). The CDR3 covers 15 residues. V shed 0 bases and J shed 8 bases, with 16 bases lying between them. Germline V lookup: CDR1 DFQATT, CDR2 SNEGSKA (reference sequence). The CDR3 coding sequence is TGCAGTGCTAGAGATCCGTCGGGGGTCGGAGAAAAACTGTTTTTT. This encodes CSARDPSGVGEKLFF.